This T cell receptor beta chain was sequenced in a study of T-cell reconstitution after alpha-beta-depleted transplantation in children. Study-wide findings and caveats: By one year post-transplant, T-cell counts and diversity largely arose from T cells that were newly produced.

The authors prepared the TCRbeta library with unique molecular identifiers. TCRdb processed the PCR reads anew with MiXCR; each CDR3 protein has one entry. Of about 110,000 distinct CDR3 sequences listed, 5% to 7% are singletons. This clonotype has at least ten counts. What it recognizes is unknown. V was shortened by 3 bases and J by 2 bases, with 14 bases between the two germline ends. This CDR3 is built from 15 residues. Sequences were derived from PBMCs, mostly from graft donor cells, sampled 360 days after TCRalphabeta/CD19-depleted stem cell transplant. V is TRBV12-3 or TRBV12-4 and J is TRBJ2-7; possible D gene TRBD1, 5 bases. The source of this sequence is a male patient between 2 and 10 years old who had a stem cell transplant for acute lymphoblastic leukemia, so the T cells may come from the graft donor. The CDR3 nucleotides read TGTGCCAGCAGTTTTCAAGGGGCCGCTCCCTACGAGCAGTACTTC. Its translation: CASSFQGAAPYEQYF.